One sample yielded the 32 T cell receptor beta chains listed below, sequenced in a study of T cell repertoires in cytomegalovirus infection. Antigens for these TCRs are unknown. TCRdb processed the reads anew with MiXCR; each CDR3 protein has one entry. The sample lists under 95,000 distinct CDR3 sequences, 45% to 55% occurring once. The specimen comprised CD8+ T cells from cultured PBMCs, sampled from culture after CMV antigen stimulation. The receptors originated from a human donor in good health (CMV status not recorded). Some clones in this sample may be carry-over from other donors' samples.

The V gene is TRBV7-2, the J gene TRBJ2-1; 8 bases are shared with TRBD2. The CDR3 covers 14 residues. Looked up from germline, CDR1 is SGHTA and CDR2 is FQGNSA. J gave up 4 bases and V 3 bases, and 2 bases lay outside the gene matches. The CDR3 region has the DNA TGTGCCAGCAGCTTCAGCGGGGGATACAATGAGCAGTTCTTC. Translated, it gives CASSFSGGYNEQFF.

V and J are TRBV11-2 and TRBJ2-6; D is unclear. V was cut by 8 bases and J by 5 bases, with 7 bases left in between. This CDR3 comprises 12 residues. Germline assignment: CDR1 SGHAT and CDR2 FQNNGV. The CDR3 nucleotides are TGTGCCAGCCAAGATAGGGCCAACGTCCTGACTTTC. Translating it yields CASQDRANVLTF.

This sequence joins TRBV9 and TRBJ2-7; D is tentatively TRBD1 or TRBD2 (5 bases each). CDR1 is SGDLS and CDR2 is YYNGEE in the germline V gene. CDR3 length: 15 residues. V was shortened by 0 bases and J by 1 base, with 11 bases between the two germline ends. The DNA of the CDR3 is TGTGCCAGCAGCGTAGACGGGGCCAAATCCTACGAGCAGTACTTC. Translating it yields CASSVDGAKSYEQYF.

The table lists this clonotype with a count of one. This sequence joins TRBV12-5 and TRBJ2-7; 8 bases match TRBD1. Losses at the gene ends were 3 bases for V and 1 base for J; bases not matched to a gene: 11. The CDR3 totals 17 residues. The germline V gene encodes CDR1 LGHNT and CDR2 FRNRAP. CDR3 in amino acids: CASGFSPGQGFSYEQYF. The CDR3 DNA reads as TGTGCTAGTGGTTTCTCCCCAGGACAGGGCTTTTCCTACGAGCAGTACTTC.

The rearrangement joins TRBV11-2 to TRBJ2-7; TRBD2 matches 10 bases. CDR3 size: 17 residues. Trimming cost V 5 bases and J 5 bases; bases outside gene matches: 15. CDR1 SGHAT and CDR2 FQNNGV come from the germline V gene. Written as DNA, the CDR3 is TGTGCCAGCAGCCGGGGGATACCGGGACTAGCGACGAACGAGCAGTACTTC. Translating it yields CASSRGIPGLATNEQYF.

Ten or more counts support this clonotype. The CDR3, as DNA: TGTGCCAGCAGCTTAGGCGGGGGGACTGAAGCTTTCTTT. Translating it yields CASSLGGGTEAFF. The V and J genes are TRBV7-8 and TRBJ1-1; the D gene is possibly TRBD1 (5 bases). Looked up from germline, CDR1 is SGHVS and CDR2 is FQNEAQ. This CDR3 contains 13 residues. V lost 1 base, J lost 5 bases, and 8 bases lay in between. The whole variable domain, remainder taken from reference TRBV7-8 and TRBJ1-1, is GAGVSQSPRYKVAKRGQDVALRCDPISGHVSLFWYQQALGQGPEFLTYFQNEAQLDKSGLPSDRFFAERPEGSVSTLKIQRTQQEDSAVYLCASSLGGGTEAFFGQGTRLTVV.

This clonotype appeared a few times. The chain carries TRBV4-2 and TRBJ2-1; TRBD1 matches at 9 bases. Per germline, CDR1 LGHNA and CDR2 YNFKEQ. V lost 4 bases and J lost 5; bases outside the gene matches: 6. This CDR3 is built from 15 residues. CDR3 loop: CASSPRQGGHNEQFF. CDR3 sequence (DNA): TGTGCCAGCAGCCCTAGACAGGGGGGACACAATGAGCAGTTCTTC.

A few counts support this clonotype. The chain carries TRBV25-1 and TRBJ2-5; 7 positions agree with TRBD2. J was trimmed by 7 bases and V by 6 bases; bases with no gene match: 2. This CDR3 comprises 11 residues. Germline assignment: CDR1 MGHDK and CDR2 SYGVNS. The CDR3 nucleotides are TGTGCCAGCAGCCCGGGGGGGACCCAGTACTTC. It encodes CASSPGGTQYF.

The chain couples TRBV28 to TRBJ1-5; perhaps TRBD1 as D (5 bases). CDR1 is MDHEN and CDR2 is SYDVKM in the germline V gene. The germline V and J ends were trimmed by 5 bases and 8 bases, with 13 bases remaining between them. The CDR3 extends over 13 amino acids. The CDR3 loop reads CASSPPGRKPQHF. The DNA of the CDR3 is TGTGCCAGCAGTCCCCCGGGGCGAAAGCCCCAGCATTTT.

This chain uses TRBV7-2 with TRBJ2-1, with D perhaps matching TRBD2 (5 bases). The CDR3 runs 17 residues. With 2 bases removed from V and 3 bases from J, the gap between germline ends came to 17 bases. Germline values: CDR1 SGHTA, CDR2 FQGNSA. CDR3 amino acids: CASSLRFGEISYNEQFF. The CDR3, as DNA: TGTGCCAGCAGCTTACGATTTGGGGAGATCAGCTACAATGAGCAGTTCTTC.

CDR3 in amino acids: CATSRDSSPGDRAQETQYF. CDR3 nucleotide sequence: TGTGCCACCAGCAGAGACTCCTCCCCCGGTGACAGGGCCCAAGAGACCCAGTACTTC. The chain couples TRBV15 to TRBJ2-5; 7 nucleotides match TRBD1. There are 19 residues in the CDR3. Germline CDR1 is LNHNV and CDR2 is YYDKDF (reference sequence). V trimming: 0 bases; J trimming: 1 base; junction bases outside the gene matches: 14.

The chain employs TRBV6-5 and TRBJ1-5, with a tentative D call TRBD1 (5 bases). Trimming took off 7 bases at V and 3 bases at J, with 19 bases between the two ends. There are 16 residues in the CDR3. From germline, CDR1 is MNHEY and CDR2 SVGAGI. The CDR3, as DNA: TGTGCCAGCACCCCACGGGGAGGGGAGGTCAATCAGCCCCAGCATTTT. It encodes CASTPRGGEVNQPQHF.

This clonotype was counted a few times. The gene calls are TRBV6-6 and TRBJ1-1, with D possibly being TRBD1 (6 bases). CDR3 length: 14 residues. The germline gives CDR1 MNHNY, CDR2 SVGAGI (reference sequence). V was shortened by 8 bases and J by 1 base, with 14 bases between the two germline ends. The CDR3 DNA sequence: TGTGCCAGCCTACAGGGTTTCTGGAACACTGAAGCTTTCTTT. Translated: CASLQGFWNTEAFF.

The J gene is TRBJ2-5, the V gene TRBV5-3; either TRBD1 or TRBD2 may fit D (5 bases each). TRBV5-3 is an ORF for which the function is uncertain. This CDR3 region has 13 residues. With 8 bases removed from V and 5 bases from J, the gap between germline ends came to 16 bases. The CDR3 here is CASIPDWGETQYF. The CDR3 DNA reads TGTGCCAGCATCCCCGACTGGGGGGAGACCCAGTACTTC.

This clonotype was seen more than once but under ten times. This sequence joins TRBV27 and TRBJ1-5, with 7 bases matching TRBD1. The junction had 6 bases not matched to a gene; V was cut back by 4 bases and J by 6 bases. The germline gives CDR1 MNHEY, CDR2 SMNVEV (reference sequence). CDR3 length: 14 amino acids. CDR3 DNA sequence: TGTGCCAGCAGTTCGCGACAGGGTGGTCAGCCCCAGCATTTT. Translation: CASSSRQGGQPQHF.

This clonotype has just a few counts. This chain connects TRBV7-6 to TRBJ1-1, with no clear D. The V and J ends lost 6 bases and 1 base respectively, with 6 bases between them. The CDR3 runs to 12 residues. Germline V lookup: CDR1 SGHVS, CDR2 FNYEAQ. The CDR3, as DNA: TGTGCCAGCAGGGACCCGAACACTGAAGCTTTCTTT. The encoded protein is CASRDPNTEAFF.

This clonotype was detected a few times. Here the CDR3 reads CASSEQGAPRGYTF. CDR3 coding DNA: TGTGCCAGCAGCGAACAGGGGGCGCCGAGGGGCTACACCTTC. The chain couples TRBV27 to TRBJ1-2; 9 nucleotides align to TRBD1. CDR1 and CDR2 from the germline V gene are MNHEY and SMNVEV (reference sequence). The CDR3 has 14 amino acids. J lost 8 bases, V lost 6 bases, and 10 bases had no gene match.

The chain employs TRBV6-6 and TRBJ1-1, with 9 bases identical to TRBD1. Trimming cost V 4 bases and J 5 bases; bases outside gene matches: 8. The CDR3 consists of 15 residues. Germline V gene lookup returns CDR1 MNHNY and CDR2 SVGAGI (reference sequence). The CDR3 nucleotides read TGTGCCAGCAGTTTGGGACAGGGACTTATAACTGAAGCTTTCTTT. Amino acids: CASSLGQGLITEAFF.

The sample holds a few counts of this clonotype. V gene TRBV4-1 combines with J gene TRBJ1-2, with D possibly matching TRBD1 (5 bases). Germline V gene sequence: CDR1 MGHRA, CDR2 YSYEKL. This CDR3 region has 15 residues. Trimming left V 2 bases short and J 3 bases short, with 13 bases between. The DNA of the CDR3 is TGCGCCAGCAGCCAAATACGTAAAGGGGACTATGGCTACACCTTC. This translates into CASSQIRKGDYGYTF.

This clonotype has only a few counts. The V and J genes are TRBV27 and TRBJ1-2, with D unresolved. CDR1 is MNHEY, CDR2 SMNVEV, per germline (reference sequence). V was trimmed by 1 base and J by 8 bases, leaving 11 bases between them. CDR3 length: 13 amino acids. The CDR3 spells CASSLYGEDGYTF. Written as DNA, the CDR3 is TGTGCCAGCAGTTTATATGGGGAGGACGGCTACACCTTC.

The chain couples TRBV7-3 to TRBJ2-5, with 7 bases that match TRBD2. The junction had 3 bases not matched to a gene; V was cut back by 5 bases and J by 0 bases. The CDR3 has 14 amino acids. The V gene's germline CDR1 is SGHTA and CDR2 FQGTGA. CDR3 sequence reads: CASSPTSDQETQYF. The DNA for the CDR3 is TGTGCCAGCAGCCCCACTAGCGACCAAGAGACCCAGTACTTC.

The V and J genes are TRBV12-5 and TRBJ2-1, with a weak D call TRBD1 (5 bases). CDR1 is LGHNT and CDR2 is FRNRAP in the germline V gene. The CDR3 has 14 amino acids. Trimming pared 8 bases from V and 0 bases from J, leaving 11 bases between. The CDR3: CASNTGDSYNEQFF. The CDR3 DNA reads as TGTGCTAGTAACACAGGAGACTCCTACAATGAGCAGTTCTTC.

This clonotype showed up just a few times. V gene TRBV6-1 combines with J gene TRBJ1-4, with D uncertain. CDR3 length equals 16 residues. V lost 4 bases, J lost 5 bases, and 17 bases lay in between. The germline gives CDR1 MNHNS, CDR2 SASEGT. The CDR3 DNA reads as TGTGCCAGCAGTGCAAACCTGTCCGGAGGGAATGAAAAACTGTTTTTT. It yields the protein CASSANLSGGNEKLFF.

The rearrangement uses TRBV10-1 and TRBJ2-1; no firm D call. Germline V gives CDR1 WNHNN, CDR2 SYGVQD (reference sequence). With 0 bases removed from V and 9 bases from J, the gap between germline ends came to 9 bases. This CDR3 is 13 amino acids long. The CDR3 DNA follows: TGCGCCAGCAGTGAGTCGATTAGTTTTGAGCAGTTCTTC. Amino acids: CASSESISFEQFF.

In this sample, this clonotype turned up a few times. The V call is TRBV12-3 or TRBV12-4, the J call TRBJ2-1; D uncertain. V was pared by 6 bases and J by 8 bases, with 17 bases between. This CDR3 is 14 amino acids long. The CDR3 sequence is CASSPVGPRDEQFF. The CDR3 DNA is TGTGCCAGCAGCCCCGTCGGACCGCGAGATGAGCAGTTCTTC.

The chain recombines TRBV6-6 with TRBJ2-7, with 7 bases fitting TRBD1. V lost 3 bases to trimming and J lost 0 bases; unmatched junction nucleotides: 2. Germline CDR1 and CDR2: MNHNY and SVGAGI (reference sequence). This CDR3 comprises 14 residues. The CDR3 is CASSYGQASYEQYF. CDR3 nucleotide sequence: TGTGCCAGCAGTTATGGACAGGCCTCCTACGAGCAGTACTTC.

The CDR3 DNA is TGTGCCAGCTTGGAGGGGGCCCACAATGAGCAGTTCTTC. Its translation is CASLEGAHNEQFF. This sequence joins TRBV7-4 and TRBJ2-1, with a possible D match to TRBD1 (7 bases). The CDR3 is 13 residues long. Trimming removed 8 bases from V and 5 bases from J, with 13 bases in between. Germline-derived CDR1 and CDR2 are SGHVT and SQSDAQ.

The chain recombines TRBV20-1 with TRBJ2-7, with D perhaps TRBD1 or TRBD2 (5 bases each). This CDR3 has 13 residues. The germline V gene encodes CDR1 DFQATT and CDR2 SNEGSKA (reference sequence). V shed 5 bases and J shed 1 base, with 12 bases lying between them. The CDR3 protein is CSAPRDGSYEQYF. The DNA for the CDR3 is TGCAGTGCTCCTCGGGACGGATCCTACGAGCAGTACTTC.

This clonotype was picked up a small number of times. The J gene is TRBJ2-1, the V gene TRBV7-4, with 10 bases matching TRBD2. The CDR3 runs 15 residues. CDR1 and CDR2 (germline): SGHVT, SQSDAQ. V was clipped by 3 bases and J by 8 bases; unmatched bases: 7. The DNA for the CDR3 is TGTGCCAGCAGCTTGAGGGTAGCGGGAGGCGATGAGCAGTTCTTC. Protein: CASSLRVAGGDEQFF.

The V gene is TRBV5-6, the J gene TRBJ1-1; D gene unclear. The germline CDR1 and CDR2 sequences are SGHDT and YYEEEE. The CDR3 contains 10 residues. The ends were cut back, 7 bases at V and 5 bases at J, with 6 bases in the middle. Here the CDR3 reads CASGRTEAFF. CDR3 nucleotides: TGTGCCAGCGGAAGGACTGAAGCTTTCTTT.

The gene calls are TRBV6-1 and TRBJ2-1; D not resolved. Germline CDR1 is MNHNS and CDR2 is SASEGT. There are 11 residues in the CDR3. Trimming removed 4 bases from V and 4 bases from J, with 2 bases in between. This CDR3 is CASSVYNEQFF. In DNA, the CDR3 is TGTGCCAGCAGTGTGTACAATGAGCAGTTCTTC.

The CDR3 bases are TGCGCCAGCAGCCTTGGGGCCCACACTGAAGCTTTCTTT. This encodes CASSLGAHTEAFF. The V and J genes are TRBV4-1 and TRBJ1-1; perhaps TRBD1 as D (5 bases). Germline loops: CDR1 MGHRA, CDR2 YSYEKL. Trimming took off 4 bases at V and 3 bases at J, with 9 bases between the two ends. The CDR3 runs to 13 residues.